The present entry profiles one T cell receptor beta chain with its context. No antigen is known for it. This sample was taken from a study of neoadjuvant anti-PD-1 for oral cavity cancer. Study-wide points: Each response group had just a few patients in TCR analyses.

The V end was cut by 4 bases, the J end by 0 bases, with 10 bases between. Germline V gene lookup returns CDR1 SEHNR and CDR2 FQNEAQ (reference sequence). CDR3 length: 15 amino acids. The data were produced by immunoSEQ multiplex PCR, yet TCRdb's version contains in-frame clones alone and is incomplete. This table has fewer than 40,000 clones, around nine tenths appearing once. The source material was PBMCs, sampled before nivolumab (anti-PD-1) treatment. The receptor comes from a person aged 40 to 85 with oral cavity squamous cell carcinoma. This chain joins TRBV7-9 and TRBJ1-3; D ambiguous. The CDR3 nucleotides are TGTGCCAGCAGCTCTCCGTCCGGCTCTGGAAACACCATATATTTT. It translates to CASSSPSGSGNTIYF.